This entry features one T cell receptor (beta chain) sequence. Its antigen is as yet unknown. The data were obtained in a study of T cell clonotyping in hematopoietic cell transplantation. Data came from immunoSEQ multiplex PCR; TCRdb stores just in-frame clones and leaves some out. This table holds roughly 10,000 clones, roughly 89% found once. This CDR3 contains 13 residues. Germline V gene lookup returns CDR1 SGHTA and CDR2 FQGNSA. V dropped 2 bases and J dropped 5 bases, with 9 bases sitting between them. The study's findings and limits: No sorting was done, leaving CD4 and CD8 contributions mixed. At the given depth, recipient repertoires were over 95% de novo clonotypes. Recipient TCR diversity dropped after transplant; expanded clonotypes rose from day 30 to 180. Broader posttransplant TCR repertoire diversity was predicted by graft donor and pretransplant recipient Inverse Simpson Index values.

The TCR was taken from a male patient between 60 and 69 years old who had an allogeneic stem cell transplant from an unrelated donor, so the T cells may come from the graft donor. Some clones in this sample may be carry-over from other donors' samples. The sample consisted of PBMCs, taken 180 days after allogeneic stem cell transplant. The V call is TRBV7-2, the J call TRBJ2-5; tentative D call: TRBD1 (5 bases). The CDR3 sequence: CASSLQGRETQYF. CDR3 nucleotides: TGTGCCAGCAGCTTACAGGGTCGCGAGACCCAGTACTTC.